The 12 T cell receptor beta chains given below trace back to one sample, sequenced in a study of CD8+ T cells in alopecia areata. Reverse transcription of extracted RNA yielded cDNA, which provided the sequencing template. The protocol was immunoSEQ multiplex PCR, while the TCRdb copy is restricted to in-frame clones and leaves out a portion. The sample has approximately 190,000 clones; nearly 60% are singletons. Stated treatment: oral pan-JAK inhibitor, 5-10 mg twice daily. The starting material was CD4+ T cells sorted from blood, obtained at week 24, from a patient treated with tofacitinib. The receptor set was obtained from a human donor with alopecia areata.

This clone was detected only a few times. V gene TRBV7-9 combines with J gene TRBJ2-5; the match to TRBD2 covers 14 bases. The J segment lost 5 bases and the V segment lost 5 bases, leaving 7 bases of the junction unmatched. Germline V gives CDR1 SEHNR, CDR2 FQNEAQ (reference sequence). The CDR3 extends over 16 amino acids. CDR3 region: CASSRTGTSGSETQYF. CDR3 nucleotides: TGTGCCAGCAGCCGTACCGGGACTAGCGGGAGTGAGACCCAGTACTTC.

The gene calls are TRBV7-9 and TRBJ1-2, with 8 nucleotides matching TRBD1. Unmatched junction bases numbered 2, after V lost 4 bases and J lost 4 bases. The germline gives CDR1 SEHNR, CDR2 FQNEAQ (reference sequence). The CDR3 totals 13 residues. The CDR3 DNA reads TGTGCCAGCAGCTCGGACAGGGTCTATGGCTACACCTTC. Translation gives CASSSDRVYGYTF.

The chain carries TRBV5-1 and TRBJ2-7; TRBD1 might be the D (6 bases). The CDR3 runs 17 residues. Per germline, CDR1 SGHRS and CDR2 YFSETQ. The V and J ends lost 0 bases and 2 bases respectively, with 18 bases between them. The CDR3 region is CASSLVGLGKGAYEQYF. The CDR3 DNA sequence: TGCGCCAGCAGCTTGGTGGGTTTGGGGAAGGGGGCCTACGAGCAGTACTTC.

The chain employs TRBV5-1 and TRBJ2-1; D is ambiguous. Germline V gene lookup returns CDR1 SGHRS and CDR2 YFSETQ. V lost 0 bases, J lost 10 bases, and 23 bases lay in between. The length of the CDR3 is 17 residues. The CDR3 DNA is TGCGCCAGCAGCTTGGGTGGAATGGCTAGTGGTGCTCGGGAGCAGTTCTTC. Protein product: CASSLGGMASGAREQFF.

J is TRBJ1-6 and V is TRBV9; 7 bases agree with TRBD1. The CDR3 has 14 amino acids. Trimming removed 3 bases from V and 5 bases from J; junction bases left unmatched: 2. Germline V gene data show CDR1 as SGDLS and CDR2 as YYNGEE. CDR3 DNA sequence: TGTGCCAGCAGCGGACAGGGAGATAATTCACCCCTCCACTTT. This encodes CASSGQGDNSPLHF.

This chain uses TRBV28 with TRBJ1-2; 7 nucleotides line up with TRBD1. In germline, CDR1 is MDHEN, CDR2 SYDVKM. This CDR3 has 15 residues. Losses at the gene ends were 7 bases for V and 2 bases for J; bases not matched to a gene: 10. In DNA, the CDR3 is TGTGCCAGCAATCCTTTGCTGACAGGGAACTATGGCTACACCTTC. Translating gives CASNPLLTGNYGYTF.

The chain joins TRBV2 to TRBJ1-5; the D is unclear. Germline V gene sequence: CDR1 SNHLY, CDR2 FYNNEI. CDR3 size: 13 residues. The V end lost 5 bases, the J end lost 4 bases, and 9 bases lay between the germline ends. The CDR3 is CASSTVSNQPQHF. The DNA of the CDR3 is TGTGCCAGCAGTACAGTTTCAAATCAGCCCCAGCATTTT.

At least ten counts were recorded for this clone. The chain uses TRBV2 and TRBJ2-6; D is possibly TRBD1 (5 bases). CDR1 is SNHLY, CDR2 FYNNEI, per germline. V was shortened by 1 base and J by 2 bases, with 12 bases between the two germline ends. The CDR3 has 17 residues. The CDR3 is CASSEVPPGTGANVLTF. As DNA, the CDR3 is TGTGCCAGCAGTGAAGTGCCCCCAGGGACTGGGGCCAACGTCCTGACTTTC.

The CDR3 DNA reads TGTGCCAGCAGTGAGGCGGGACGAGTCACCGGGGAGCTGTTTTTT. It codes for CASSEAGRVTGELFF. The chain combines TRBV2 with TRBJ2-2; TRBD2 is a possible D gene (6 bases). The CDR3 length is 15 residues. In germline, CDR1 is SNHLY, CDR2 FYNNEI. V was pared by 3 bases and J by 4 bases, with 12 bases between.

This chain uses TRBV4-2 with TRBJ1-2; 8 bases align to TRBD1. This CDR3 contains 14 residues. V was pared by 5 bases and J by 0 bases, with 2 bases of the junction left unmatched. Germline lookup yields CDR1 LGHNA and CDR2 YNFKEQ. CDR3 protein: CASSGQGTNYGYTF. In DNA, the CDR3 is TGTGCCAGCAGCGGACAGGGTACTAACTATGGCTACACCTTC.

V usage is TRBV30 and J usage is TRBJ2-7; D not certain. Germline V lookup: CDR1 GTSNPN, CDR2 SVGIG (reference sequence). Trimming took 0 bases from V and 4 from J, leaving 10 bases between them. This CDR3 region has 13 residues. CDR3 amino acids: CAWSVHEAYEQYF. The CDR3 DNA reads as TGTGCCTGGAGTGTACATGAGGCGTACGAGCAGTACTTC.

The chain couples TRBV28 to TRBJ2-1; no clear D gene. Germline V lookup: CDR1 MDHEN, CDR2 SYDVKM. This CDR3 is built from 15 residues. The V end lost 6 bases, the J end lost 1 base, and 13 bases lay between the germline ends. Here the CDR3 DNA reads TGTGCCAGCAGGAAAACCGGTCGTTCCTACAATGAGCAGTTCTTC. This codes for CASRKTGRSYNEQFF.